This TCR beta chain was sequenced in a study of cytomegalovirus exposure and HLA in healthy donors. As regards this clone: Its antigen is as yet unknown. The same CDR3 can be traced to other DNA sequences in this sample.

The PCR made use of 60 Vbeta and 13 Jbeta primers. Clones were read by immunoSEQ multiplex PCR, and TCRdb kept only the in-frame ones, dropping some. The profile shows about 120,000 clones, under 90% of them singletons. V shed 0 bases, J shed 6 bases, and the junction held 2 bases outside the gene matches. Germline V gene lookup returns CDR1 GTSNPN and CDR2 SVGIG (reference sequence). CDR3 size: 13 residues. Study-wide results and caveats: V- and J-gene trimming in TCR beta was tied to a missense DCLRE1C variant by an analysis performed later.

V usage is TRBV30 and J usage is TRBJ1-2; 9 bases agree with TRBD1. The source of this sequence is a woman aged 30 to 39 in good health and CMV-seronegative. Sequenced: PBMCs. This CDR3 is CAWSVGTGNGYTF. The CDR3 DNA sequence: TGTGCCTGGAGTGTCGGGACAGGGAATGGCTACACCTTC.